The source of this TCR beta chain is a study of radiotherapy plus CTLA-4 blockade in lung cancer. Study overall: Overall, approximately 18% of patients showed an objective response, while 31% attained disease control.

With regard to this clone: Antigen specificity is unknown.

Study observations and caveats: Once radiotherapy plus ipilimumab had been given, TCR clones derived from tumor expanded in blood.

Generated by immunoSEQ multiplex PCR, the TCRdb table keeps only in-frame clones and is missing some. The table records approximately 60,000 clones, approximately 77% of them present only once. Focal radiation was given together with CTLA-4 blockade (ipilimumab) to patients with chemo-refractory metastatic non-small-cell lung cancer. The sequencing here drew on peripheral blood, taken from a patient treated with radiotherapy plus ipilimumab. The sequence derives from a human donor with non-small cell lung cancer who had a complete response to radiotherapy plus ipilimumab.

The chain's CDR3 is CASSLHQSYEQYF. The CDR3 DNA is TGTGCCAGCAGCCTCCATCAGTCCTACGAGCAGTACTTC. The chain has TRBV5-5 and TRBJ2-7; D is ambiguous. There are 13 residues in the CDR3. Germline CDR1 and CDR2: SGHKS and YYEKEE (reference sequence). Trimming shortened V by 4 bases and J by 1 base, and 9 bases separated the two germline ends.